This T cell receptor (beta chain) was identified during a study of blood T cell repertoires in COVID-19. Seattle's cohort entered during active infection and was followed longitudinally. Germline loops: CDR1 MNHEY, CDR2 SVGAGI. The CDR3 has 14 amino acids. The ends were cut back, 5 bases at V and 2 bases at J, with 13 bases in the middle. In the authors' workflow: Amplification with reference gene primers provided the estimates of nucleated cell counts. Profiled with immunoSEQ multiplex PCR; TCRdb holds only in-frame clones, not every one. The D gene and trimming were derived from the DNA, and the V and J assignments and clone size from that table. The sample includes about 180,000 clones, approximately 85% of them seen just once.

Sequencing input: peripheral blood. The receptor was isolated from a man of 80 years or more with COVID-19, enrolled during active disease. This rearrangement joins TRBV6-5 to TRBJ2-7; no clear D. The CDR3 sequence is CASSTFSGTYEQYF. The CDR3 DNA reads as TGTGCCAGCAGTACCTTCTCGGGTACCTACGAGCAGTACTTC.